This T cell receptor beta chain was documented in a study of blood T cell repertoires in COVID-19. Study as a whole: Acute-phase and convalescent COVID-19 samples originated in the United States, Italy and Spain. In each case, the material was cDNA or gDNA derived from T cells, B-cell-depleted T cells, or PBMCs.

In the authors' methods: Amplification of reference gene primers provided the estimated nucleated cell counts. The protocol was immunoSEQ multiplex PCR, while the TCRdb copy is restricted to in-frame clones and leaves out a portion. V and J calls and clone size follow that table, whereas D and trimming were derived from the DNA. Of 60,000 to 85,000 clones listed, around nine tenths are singletons. Those enrolled in Seattle joined during active infection and were followed longitudinally afterward. The CDR3 totals 11 residues. Germline V gene lookup returns CDR1 MDHEN and CDR2 SYDVKM. Trimming stripped 8 bases from V and 9 bases from J, with 14 bases between.

Sequencing input: peripheral blood. The V call is TRBV28, the J call TRBJ2-7; D is possibly TRBD2 (6 bases). The TCR comes from a woman aged 45-65 years with COVID-19, enrolled during active disease. The CDR3 nucleotides are TGTGCCAGCTCTGCCGGGGGTGGGCAGTACTTC. Translating gives CASSAGGGQYF.